The clone carrying this TCR beta chain has a count of ten or more. Its matching antigen is unknown. RNA transcripts yielded amplified TCR beta CDR3 regions. HTBI primers were employed in a first-round RT-PCR of the TCR CDR3. TCRdb re-called the multiplex PCR reads with MiXCR, one entry per CDR3 protein. This table holds some 380,000 distinct CDR3 sequences, roughly 13% found once. This CDR3 region has 16 residues. In germline, CDR1 is ENHRY, CDR2 SYGVKD. The germline V and J ends were trimmed by 2 bases and 3 bases, with 13 bases remaining between them. This specimen belongs to a study of T cells in Graves' hyperthyroidism and ophthalmopathy. On the study more broadly: The initial diagnosis was the point when peripheral blood was collected, ahead of any treatment. Study results and limitations: Before onset, ophthalmopathy was predicted by the model a median roughly six months earlier.

Blood was drawn at first hyperthyroidism diagnosis, before any ophthalmopathy symptoms. The sequenced sample consisted of blood. This sequence was found in a man aged 30 to 39 with Graves' hyperthyroidism that later progressed to Graves' ophthalmopathy. This chain uses TRBV10-3 with TRBJ2-2; tentative D call: TRBD2 (6 bases). CDR3 residues: CAISERGMSDTGELFF. The CDR3 nucleotides are TGTGCCATCAGTGAGCGGGGGATGTCGGACACCGGGGAGCTGTTTTTT.